Below are 4 T cell receptor beta chains sequenced from a single sample in a study of cytotoxic CD8 clonotypes in ibrutinib-treated CLL. The method was immunoSEQ multiplex PCR; TCRdb's version includes in-frame clones alone and lacks a portion of them. The sample holds about 85,000 clones, roughly 83% seen once. The specimen comprised PBMCs, sampled after 12 months of ibrutinib treatment. These receptors were obtained from a human donor with chronic lymphocytic leukemia.

The rearrangement links TRBV7-2 to TRBJ1-1; maybe TRBD1 (5 bases). The CDR3 has 13 residues. V was pared by 0 bases and J by 5 bases, with 7 bases between. Germline CDR1 reads SGHTA; CDR2 reads FQGNSA. In DNA, the CDR3 is TGTGCCAGCAGCTTAGCCAGGGAGACTGAAGCTTTCTTT. This gives the protein CASSLARETEAFF.

The chain joins TRBV7-6 to TRBJ2-5; D is ambiguous. This CDR3 spans 13 amino acids. Germline V gene lookup returns CDR1 SGHVS and CDR2 FNYEAQ. V was cut by 5 bases and J by 4 bases, with 11 bases left in between. The CDR3 is CASSRGRAETQYF. The CDR3 DNA sequence: TGTGCCAGCAGCCGCGGTAGGGCAGAGACCCAGTACTTC.

The chain joins TRBV10-3 to TRBJ1-2; TRBD1 is a possible D gene (6 bases). V lost 10 bases to trimming and J lost 2 bases, with 17 bases between them. Germline V lookup: CDR1 ENHRY, CDR2 SYGVKD. This CDR3 has 14 amino acids. The CDR3 DNA sequence: TGTGCCACCTCCGGGACACAAACCAACTATGGCTACACCTTC. It yields the protein CATSGTQTNYGYTF.

CDR3 bases: TGCAGCGTTGGGGGCAAGGGGGGGGACAACTCCTACGAGCAGTACTTC. It yields the protein CSVGGKGGDNSYEQYF. The chain recombines TRBV29-1 with TRBJ2-7; TRBD2 might be the D (7 bases). CDR1 and CDR2 from the germline V gene are SQVTM and ANQGSEA. V gave up 4 bases and J gave up 0 bases, with 19 bases separating them. CDR3 length: 16 amino acids.